The present TCR beta chain was sequenced within a study of T cell responses to AZD1222 COVID-19 vaccine. Whole-study findings and limits: Just 5 or 6 AZD1222 recipients tested seropositive at baseline. Mostly white British, mostly female donors; authors suggested clonal diversity may be underestimated. Among spike-specific TCRs, nearly half reportedly target unmutated variant regions. Researchers report vaccine-associated CD4 TCRs spanning spike, with dominance at 160-218 and 743-854.

The CDR3 length is 14 residues. Germline V CDR1 and CDR2: MDHEN, SYDVKM. Trimming cost V 1 base and J 2 bases, with 9 bases left between them. About this clone: Its antigen is not identified.

Here immunoSEQ multiplex PCR was the method, and the copy in TCRdb shows in-frame clones only, minus some. The sample records more than 120,000 clones, about nine tenths being singletons. The receptor comes from an adult who received the AZD1222 COVID-19 vaccine. The V and J genes are TRBV28 and TRBJ2-7; D not certain. The sample in question was peripheral blood, obtained 28 days after the second AZD1222 dose. CDR3 region: CASSLSGHTYEQYF. CDR3 in DNA: TGTGCCAGCAGTTTATCAGGCCACACCTACGAGCAGTACTTC.